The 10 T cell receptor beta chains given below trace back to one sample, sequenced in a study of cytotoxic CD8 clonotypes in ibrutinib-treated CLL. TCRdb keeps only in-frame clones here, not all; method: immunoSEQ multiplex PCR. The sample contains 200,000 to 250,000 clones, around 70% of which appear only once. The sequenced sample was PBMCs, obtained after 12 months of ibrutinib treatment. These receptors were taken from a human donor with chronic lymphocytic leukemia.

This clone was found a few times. The CDR3 is CASSYRKTLNNSPLHF. The CDR3 DNA sequence: TGTGCCAGCAGCTACAGGAAAACCTTGAATAATTCACCCCTCCACTTT. The chain employs TRBV11-1 and TRBJ1-6, with a tentative D call TRBD1 (5 bases). Germline-derived CDR1 and CDR2 are SGHAT and FQDESV (reference sequence). This CDR3 comprises 16 residues. Trimming stripped 4 bases from V and 5 bases from J, with 15 bases between.

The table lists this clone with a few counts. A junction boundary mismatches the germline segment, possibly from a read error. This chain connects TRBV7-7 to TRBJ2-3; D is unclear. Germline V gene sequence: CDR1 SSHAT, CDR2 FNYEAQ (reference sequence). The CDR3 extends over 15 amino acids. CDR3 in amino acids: CASSLVLGTTDTQYF. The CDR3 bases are TGTGCTAGCAGCTTAGTGTTGGGCACGACAGATACGCAGTATTTT.

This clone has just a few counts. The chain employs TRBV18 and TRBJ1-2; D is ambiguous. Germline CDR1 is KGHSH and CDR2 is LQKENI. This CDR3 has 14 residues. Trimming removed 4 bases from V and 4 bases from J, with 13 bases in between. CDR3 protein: CASSHTTDSYGYTF. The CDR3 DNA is TGTGCCAGCTCACATACGACGGATTCCTATGGCTACACCTTC.

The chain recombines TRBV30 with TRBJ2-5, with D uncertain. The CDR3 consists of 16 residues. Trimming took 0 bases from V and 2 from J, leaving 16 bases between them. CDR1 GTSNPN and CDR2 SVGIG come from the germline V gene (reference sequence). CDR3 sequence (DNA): TGTGCCTGGAGTGTTGGGGTTTTACGGTTACAAGAGACCCAGTACTTC. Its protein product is CAWSVGVLRLQETQYF. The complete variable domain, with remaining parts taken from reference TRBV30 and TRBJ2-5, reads SQTIHQWPATLVQPVGSPLSLECTVEGTSNPNLYWYRQAAGRGLQLLFYSVGIGQISSEVPQNLSASRPQDRQFILSSKKLLLSDSGFYLCAWSVGVLRLQETQYFGPGTRLLVL.

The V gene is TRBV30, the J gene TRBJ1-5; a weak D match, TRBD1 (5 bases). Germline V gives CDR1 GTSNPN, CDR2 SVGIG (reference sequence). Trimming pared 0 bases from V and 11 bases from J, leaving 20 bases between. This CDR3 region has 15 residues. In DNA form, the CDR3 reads TGTGCCTGGAGTGTACGAGGAGAGGGGCTAAGGTCCCAGCATTTT. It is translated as CAWSVRGEGLRSQHF.

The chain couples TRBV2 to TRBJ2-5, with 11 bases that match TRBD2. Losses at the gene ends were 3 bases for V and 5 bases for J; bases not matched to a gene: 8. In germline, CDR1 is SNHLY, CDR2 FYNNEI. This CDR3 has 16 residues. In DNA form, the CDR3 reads TGTGCCAGCAGTGACCCGGGGACTAGCGGAGGGGAGACCCAGTACTTC. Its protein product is CASSDPGTSGGETQYF.

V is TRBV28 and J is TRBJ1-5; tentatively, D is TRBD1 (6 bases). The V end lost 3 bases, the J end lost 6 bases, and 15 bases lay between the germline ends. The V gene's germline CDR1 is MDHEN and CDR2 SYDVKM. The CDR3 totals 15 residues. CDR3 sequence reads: CASSFGRGKSQPQHF. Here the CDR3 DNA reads TGTGCCAGCAGTTTTGGCAGGGGAAAAAGTCAGCCCCAGCATTTT.

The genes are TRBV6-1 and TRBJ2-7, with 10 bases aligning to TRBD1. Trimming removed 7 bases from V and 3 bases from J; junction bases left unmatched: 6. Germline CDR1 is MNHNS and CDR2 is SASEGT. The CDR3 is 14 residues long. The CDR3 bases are TGTGCCAGCAAAAGGACAGGGGGAAACTACGAGCAGTACTTC. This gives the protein CASKRTGGNYEQYF.

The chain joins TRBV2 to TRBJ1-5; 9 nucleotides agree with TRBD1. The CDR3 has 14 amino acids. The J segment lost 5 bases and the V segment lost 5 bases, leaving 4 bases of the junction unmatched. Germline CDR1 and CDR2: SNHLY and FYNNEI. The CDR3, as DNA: TGTGCCAGCAGTCAGGACAGGGGCCATCAGCCCCAGCATTTT. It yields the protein CASSQDRGHQPQHF.

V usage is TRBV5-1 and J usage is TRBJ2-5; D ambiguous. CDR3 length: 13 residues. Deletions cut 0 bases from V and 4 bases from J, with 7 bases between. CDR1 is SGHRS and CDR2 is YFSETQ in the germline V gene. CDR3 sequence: CASSLAGRETQYF. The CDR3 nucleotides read TGCGCCAGCAGCTTGGCCGGCAGAGAGACCCAGTACTTC.